Listed below are T cell receptor beta chains from one sample, sequenced in a study of CD8+CD57+ T cells in acquired aplastic anemia. TCRdb recomputed calls from the reads with MiXCR, one row per CDR3 protein. Here the sample spans about 200,000 distinct CDR3 sequences, roughly two thirds being singletons. The sample consisted of sorted CD4+, CD8+, or CD8+CD57+ T cells (not recorded which) from PBMCs. These receptors were collected from a human donor with aplastic anemia. The conserved cysteine and the conserved F or W are not part of the CDR3 here. Size is omitted from some rows. Given values are once, few, many or a class for expanded clones.

TRBV15	TRBJ1-1	few	10	ATSRDQGKAF
TRBV28	TRBJ1-6	.	10	ASLTGNSPLH
TRBV2	TRBJ1-1	once	10	ASRLENTEAF
TRBV2	.	.	13	ASSNRQGGQETQY
TRBV15	TRBJ2-1	few	12	ATSSLELGNEQF
TRBV7-9	TRBJ2-7	many	15	ASSYFNPVRGDYEQY
TRBV6-2/TRBV6-3	TRBJ2-7	many	13	ASSAALRTGYEQY
TRBV10-2	TRBJ2-1	many	12	ATRPGQGYNEQF
TRBV20-1	TRBJ1-1	few	11	SARGTGDTEAF
TRBV20-1	TRBJ2-7	few	13	SAKPGTSSSYEQY
TRBV7-2	TRBJ2-5	.	14	ASSLDGLPSRETQY
TRBV7-9	TRBJ2-7	.	9	AIKGWNEQY
TRBV2	TRBJ1-6	.	10	VGGEGRSPLH
TRBV19	TRBJ1-1	few	11	ASSAELNTEAF
TRBV12-3/TRBV12-4	TRBJ2-3	.	11	ATALIPTDTQY
TRBV6-5	TRBJ1-6	.	10	ASTEWGSPLH
TRBV11-2	TRBJ2-1	few	9	ASSSFNEQF
TRBV6-6	TRBJ2-2	.	14	ATYNGQGTNTGELF
TRBV7-3	TRBJ1-6	.	15	ASSFASLGQGNSPLH
TRBV7-3	TRBJ2-7	few	8	ASSMYEQY
TRBV6-1	TRBJ1-6	.	11	ASSYSRAAPLH
TRBV12-3/TRBV12-4	TRBJ2-7	.	12	ASSELDSAEEQY
TRBV2	TRBJ1-4	.	10	ASRRGGEKLF
TRBV2	TRBJ1-4	.	12	ASSQDRGGEKLF
TRBV12-3/TRBV12-4	TRBJ2-3	.	13	ASSSGIPSTDTQY
TRBV19	TRBJ1-5	.	13	GSRSNERSNQPQH
TRBV2	TRBJ2-7	.	11	ASSESPPLEQY
TRBV24-1	TRBJ2-7	.	12	ATSATGLDYEQY
TRBV5-1	TRBJ2-7	.	11	ASSGTRLYEQY
TRBV2	TRBJ2-7	.	10	ASFRGAYEQY
TRBV7-3	TRBJ2-3	.	15	ASSLWGPGGGTDTQY
TRBV15	TRBJ2-7	few	12	ATSRDSGGYEQY
TRBV25-1	TRBJ2-7	.	14	ASSEYGQGPTYEQY
TRBV5-6	TRBJ1-3	few	15	ASSLGGTGGYGNTIY
TRBV20-1	TRBJ2-7	.	10	SVGGSPYEQY
TRBV4-1	TRBJ2-7	many	11	ASSPEQSHEQY
TRBV12-5	TRBJ1-6	.	13	ASGLWDRGNSPLH
TRBV10-3	TRBJ2-2	.	13	ASRTGGPNTGELF
TRBV24-1	TRBJ2-5	.	9	ATSDFVTQY
TRBV2	TRBJ1-5	.	12	ASSPQGSFQPQH
TRBV5-1	TRBJ2-5	.	10	ASSLEAETQY